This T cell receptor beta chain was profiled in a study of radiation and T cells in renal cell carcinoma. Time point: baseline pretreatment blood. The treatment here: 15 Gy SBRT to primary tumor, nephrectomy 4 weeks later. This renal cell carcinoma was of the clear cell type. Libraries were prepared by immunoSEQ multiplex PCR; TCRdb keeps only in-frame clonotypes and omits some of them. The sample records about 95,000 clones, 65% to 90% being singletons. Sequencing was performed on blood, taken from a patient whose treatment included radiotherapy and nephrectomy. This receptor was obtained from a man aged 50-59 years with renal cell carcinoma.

CDR3 in amino acids: CASSALPSASGAETQYF. The CDR3 DNA reads TGTGCCAGCAGCGCACTCCCCTCGGCTAGCGGGGCGGAGACCCAGTACTTC. The chain has TRBV9 and TRBJ2-5; TRBD2 agrees at 9 bases. CDR1 and CDR2 from the germline V gene are SGDLS and YYNGEE. Trimming took 3 bases from V and 5 from J; bases not matched to a gene: 14. The length of the CDR3 is 17 residues.